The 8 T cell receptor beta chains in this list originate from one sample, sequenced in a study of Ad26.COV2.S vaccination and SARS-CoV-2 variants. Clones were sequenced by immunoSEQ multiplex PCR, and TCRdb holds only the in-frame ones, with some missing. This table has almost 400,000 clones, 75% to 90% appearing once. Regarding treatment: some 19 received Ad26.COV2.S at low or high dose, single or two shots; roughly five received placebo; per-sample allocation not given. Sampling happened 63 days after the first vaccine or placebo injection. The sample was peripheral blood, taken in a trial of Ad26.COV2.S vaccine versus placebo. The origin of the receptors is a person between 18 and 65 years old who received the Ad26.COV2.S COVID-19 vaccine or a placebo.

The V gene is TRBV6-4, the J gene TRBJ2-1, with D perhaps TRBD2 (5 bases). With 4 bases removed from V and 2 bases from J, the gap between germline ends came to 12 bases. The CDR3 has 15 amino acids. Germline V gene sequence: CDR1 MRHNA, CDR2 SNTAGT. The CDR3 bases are TGTGCCAGCAGTGGTGGGCTAGCCCCCTACAATGAGCAGTTCTTC. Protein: CASSGGLAPYNEQFF.

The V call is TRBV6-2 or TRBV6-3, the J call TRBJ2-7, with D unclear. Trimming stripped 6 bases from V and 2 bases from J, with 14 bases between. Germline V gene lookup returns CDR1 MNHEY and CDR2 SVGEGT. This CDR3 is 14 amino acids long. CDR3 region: CASSPTSSTYEQYF. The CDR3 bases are TGTGCCAGCAGCCCCACATCTAGTACCTACGAGCAGTACTTC.

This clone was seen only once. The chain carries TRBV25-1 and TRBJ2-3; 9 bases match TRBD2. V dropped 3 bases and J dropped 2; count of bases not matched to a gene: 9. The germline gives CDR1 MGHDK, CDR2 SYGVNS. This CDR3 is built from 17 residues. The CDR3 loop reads CASSDHIAGVNTDTQYF. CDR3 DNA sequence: TGTGCCAGCAGTGACCATATAGCGGGAGTCAACACAGATACGCAGTATTTT.

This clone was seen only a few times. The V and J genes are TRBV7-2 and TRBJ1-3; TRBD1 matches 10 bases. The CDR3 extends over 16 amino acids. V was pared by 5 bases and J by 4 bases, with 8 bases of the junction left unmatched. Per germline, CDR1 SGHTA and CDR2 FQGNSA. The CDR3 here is CASSLDRGRGGNTIYF. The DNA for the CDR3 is TGTGCCAGCAGCCTCGACAGGGGGCGCGGAGGAAACACCATATATTTT.

The CDR3 here is CASSDRTGQNRNEQFF. CDR3 nucleotides: TGTGCCAGCAGTGACAGGACGGGACAGAACAGGAATGAGCAGTTCTTC. This chain links TRBV6-4 with TRBJ2-1, with TRBD1 identical over 7 bases. The CDR3 is made up of 16 amino acids. From germline, CDR1 is MRHNA and CDR2 SNTAGT. V was pared by 2 bases and J by 7 bases, with 11 bases of the junction left unmatched.

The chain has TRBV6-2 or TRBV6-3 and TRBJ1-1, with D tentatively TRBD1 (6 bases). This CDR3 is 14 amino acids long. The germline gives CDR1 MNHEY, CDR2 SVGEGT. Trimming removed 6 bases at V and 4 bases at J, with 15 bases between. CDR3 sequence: CASSRWGARTEAFF. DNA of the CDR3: TGTGCCAGCAGCAGATGGGGGGCTCGCACTGAAGCTTTCTTT.

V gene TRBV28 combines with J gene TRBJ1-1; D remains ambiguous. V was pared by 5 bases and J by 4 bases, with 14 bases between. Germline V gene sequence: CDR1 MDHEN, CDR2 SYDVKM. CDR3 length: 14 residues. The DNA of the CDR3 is TGTGCCAGCAGTATCTCGATCCGGAGCACTGAAGCTTTCTTT. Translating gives CASSISIRSTEAFF.

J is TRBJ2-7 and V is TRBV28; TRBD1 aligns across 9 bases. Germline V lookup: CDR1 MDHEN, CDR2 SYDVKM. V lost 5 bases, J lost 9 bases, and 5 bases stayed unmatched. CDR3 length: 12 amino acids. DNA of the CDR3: TGTGCCAGCAGTCCTACAGGGGGCTGGCAGTACTTC. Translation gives CASSPTGGWQYF.